This passage covers 32 T cell receptor beta chains from one sample sequenced in a study of cytomegalovirus exposure and HLA in healthy donors. With 60 Vbeta and 13 Jbeta primers, the PCR was carried out. The method was immunoSEQ multiplex PCR; TCRdb's version includes in-frame clones alone and lacks a portion of them. The repertoire holds some 270,000 clones, with about nine tenths as singletons. Sequencing was carried out using PBMCs. Receptors were obtained from a girl aged 2 to 9 in good health and CMV-seronegative.

This chain connects TRBV7-9 to TRBJ1-2; TRBD1 is a possible D gene (6 bases). Germline V lookup: CDR1 SEHNR, CDR2 FQNEAQ (reference sequence). CDR3 size: 13 residues. Trimming stripped 7 bases from V and 8 bases from J, with 17 bases between. The CDR3 nucleotides are TGTGCCAGCAACAATGGGGGGGCGGGAGGCTACACCTTC. It specifies CASNNGGAGGYTF.

This chain connects TRBV7-6 to TRBJ2-1; the match to TRBD2 covers 12 bases. The CDR3 is 15 amino acids. Germline trimming cut 6 bases from V and 8 bases from J; bases unmatched to any gene: 8. Germline V gene lookup returns CDR1 SGHVS and CDR2 FNYEAQ. CDR3 in DNA: TGTGCCAGCAGGTTGACTAGCGGGAGTGCCGATGAGCAGTTCTTC. It encodes CASRLTSGSADEQFF.

The V gene is TRBV5-1, the J gene TRBJ1-4; the D is unclear. Germline V gene lookup returns CDR1 SGHRS and CDR2 YFSETQ. Deletions cut 0 bases from V and 12 bases from J, with 15 bases between. The CDR3 spans 14 residues. The CDR3 bases are TGCGCCAGCAGCTTGGACAGCCTGGATATGGAACTGTTTTTT. Translated, it gives CASSLDSLDMELFF.

The rearrangement joins TRBV6-6 to TRBJ1-1; D possibly corresponds to TRBD1 (5 bases). V lost 7 bases to trimming and J lost 1 base, with 10 bases between them. CDR1 MNHNY and CDR2 SVGAGI come from the germline V gene (reference sequence). This CDR3 comprises 13 residues. The CDR3 nucleotides are TGTGCCAGCAAGGCCGGGGGGAACACTGAAGCTTTCTTT. It is translated as CASKAGGNTEAFF.

The CDR3 bases are TGTGCCAGCAGTGAACAGGCCGGGACAGGGGGCACTGAAGCTTTCTTT. This gives the protein CASSEQAGTGGTEAFF. The J gene is TRBJ1-1, the V gene TRBV25-1; TRBD1 matches at 11 bases. Unmatched junction bases numbered 6, after V lost 2 bases and J lost 4 bases. Germline V lookup: CDR1 MGHDK, CDR2 SYGVNS. The CDR3 totals 16 residues. The full variable domain, in which reference TRBV25-1 and TRBJ1-1 provide the parts outside the CDR3, is EADIYQTPRYLVIGTGKKITLECSQTMGHDKMYWYQQDPGMELHLIHYSYGVNSTEKGDLSSESTVSRIRTEHFPLTLESARPSHTSQYLCASSEQAGTGGTEAFFGQGTRLTVV.

The genes are TRBV5-4 and TRBJ2-1, with TRBD2 as a possible D gene (6 bases). This CDR3 is built from 11 residues. Trimming removed 4 bases from V and 10 bases from J, with 9 bases in between. Germline CDR1 is SGHNT and CDR2 is YYREEE (reference sequence). The CDR3 nucleotides are TGTGCCAGCAGCGCCGGAGGGGAGCAGTTCTTC. Encoded protein: CASSAGGEQFF.

V is TRBV19 and J is TRBJ2-2; TRBD2 matches 7 bases. Germline V gene lookup returns CDR1 LNHDA and CDR2 SQIVND (reference sequence). The CDR3 consists of 14 residues. With V trimmed by 1 base and J by 4 bases, 0 bases remained unmatched. CDR3 coding DNA: TGTGCCAGTAGTATAGCGGGAGGCACCGGGGAGCTGTTTTTT. Amino acid sequence: CASSIAGGTGELFF.

This chain links TRBV5-1 with TRBJ1-3; tentative D call: TRBD1 (5 bases). Trimming left V 2 bases short and J 0 bases short, with 9 bases between. Germline assignment: CDR1 SGHRS and CDR2 YFSETQ. There are 15 residues in the CDR3. CDR3 amino acids: CASSFSRASGNTIYF. The CDR3 nucleotides are TGCGCCAGCAGCTTCAGCAGGGCCTCTGGAAACACCATATATTTT.

This clone appeared once. This chain uses TRBV13 with TRBJ2-7; D might be TRBD1 (5 bases). This CDR3 has 14 amino acids. Germline V gene lookup returns CDR1 PRHDT and CDR2 FYEKMQ (reference sequence). Trimming stripped 2 bases from V and 5 bases from J, with 13 bases between. The CDR3 DNA reads as TGTGCCAGCAGCTTACAAGGGGTTATCCACGAGCAGTACTTC. Encoded protein: CASSLQGVIHEQYF.

The V and J genes are TRBV5-1 and TRBJ2-5, with D maybe TRBD2 (6 bases). The CDR3 extends over 15 amino acids. Germline CDR1 reads SGHRS; CDR2 reads YFSETQ. V was pared by 4 bases and J by 3 bases, with 16 bases between. The CDR3 coding sequence is TGCGCCAGCAGCGCACCGGGACTTACAAAAGAGACCCAGTACTTC. Translating gives CASSAPGLTKETQYF. Full variable domain (rest looked up from reference TRBV5-1 and TRBJ2-5): KAGVTQTPRYLIKTRGQQVTLSCSPISGHRSVSWYQQTPGQGLQFLFEYFSETQRNKGNFPGRFSGRQFSNSRSEMNVSTLELGDSALYLCASSAPGLTKETQYFGPGTRLLVL.

This chain joins TRBV7-9 and TRBJ2-2, with 11 bases that match TRBD1. This CDR3 comprises 14 residues. Per the germline V gene, CDR1 is SEHNR and CDR2 is FQNEAQ (reference sequence). The trim removed 6 bases at V and 6 bases at J, leaving 3 bases unmatched. In DNA form, the CDR3 reads TGTGCCAGCAGGGACAGGGGGCGCGCCGGGGAGCTGTTTTTT. Its protein product is CASRDRGRAGELFF. Based on the CDR3 plus reference TRBV7-9 and TRBJ2-2, the full variable domain is DTGVSQNPRHKITKRGQNVTFRCDPISEHNRLYWYRQTLGQGPEFLTYFQNEAQLEKSRLLSDRFSAERPKGSFSTLEIQRTEQGDSAMYLCASRDRGRAGELFFGEGSRLTVL.

This chain links TRBV15 with TRBJ1-4, with D uncertain. The V gene's germline CDR1 is LNHNV and CDR2 YYDKDF (reference sequence). Deletions cut 0 bases from V and 7 bases from J, with 12 bases between. The CDR3 extends over 15 amino acids. The CDR3 reads CATSRDYSGSEKLFF. The CDR3 nucleotides are TGTGCCACCAGCAGAGATTATTCGGGGAGTGAAAAACTGTTTTTT.

This chain uses TRBV9 with TRBJ2-3; a weak D match, TRBD1 (6 bases). CDR1 and CDR2 from the germline V gene are SGDLS and YYNGEE. The CDR3 contains 15 residues. V was pared by 0 bases and J by 0 bases, with 8 bases between. The CDR3 region has the DNA TGTGCCAGCAGCGTAGCAGGGGACAGCACAGATACGCAGTATTTT. It yields the protein CASSVAGDSTDTQYF. Looking up the rest from reference TRBV9 and TRBJ2-3 gives the full variable domain: DSGVTQTPKHLITATGQRVTLRCSPRSGDLSVYWYQQSLDQGLQFLIQYYNGEERAKGNILERFSAQQFPDLHSELNLSSLELGDSALYFCASSVAGDSTDTQYFGPGTRLTVL.

J is TRBJ2-7 and V is TRBV7-8; 12 bases line up with TRBD2. This CDR3 region has 13 residues. V dropped 7 bases and J dropped 5; count of bases not matched to a gene: 3. Germline V gene lookup returns CDR1 SGHVS and CDR2 FQNEAQ. The CDR3 protein is CASTRTSGDEQYF. CDR3 sequence (DNA): TGTGCCAGCACCCGGACTAGCGGGGACGAGCAGTACTTC.

CDR3 nucleotides: TGTGCCAGTAGTAAGACTAGCGGGAGGAGGGAGCAGTACTTC. Its protein is CASSKTSGRREQYF. The chain couples TRBV19 to TRBJ2-7, with 13 bases identical to TRBD2. V was pared by 4 bases and J by 7 bases, with 4 bases of the junction left unmatched. The CDR3 consists of 14 residues. The V gene's germline CDR1 is LNHDA and CDR2 SQIVND (reference sequence).

A word on this clone: A junction end diverges from the germline sequence, so it may reflect a read error. V usage is TRBV7-2 and J usage is TRBJ2-5, with 11 bases fitting TRBD2. The CDR3 has 12 residues. Germline loops: CDR1 SGHTA, CDR2 FQGNSA. This CDR3 reads CARRRLAGGLDF. In DNA, the CDR3 is TGTGCCAGGCGAAGGCTAGCGGGGGGCCTGGACTTC. Full variable domain (rest looked up from reference TRBV7-2 and TRBJ2-5): GAGVSQSPSNKVTEKGKDVELRCDPISGHTALYWYRQSLGQGLEFLIYFQGNSAPDKSGLPSDRFSAERTGGSVSTLTIQRTQQEDSAVYLCARRRLAGGLDFGPGTRLLVL.

J is TRBJ2-3 and V is TRBV6-7; D is ambiguous. TRBV6-7 qualifies as an ORF whose function is uncertain. Trimming left V 0 bases short and J 2 bases short, with 6 bases between. This CDR3 has 14 residues. This CDR3 is CASSYSVVTDTQYF. CDR3 DNA sequence: TGTGCCAGCAGTTACTCGGTAGTCACAGATACGCAGTATTTT.

The rearrangement uses TRBV5-1 and TRBJ2-2; 9 bases are shared with TRBD1. The V gene end was trimmed by 4 bases and the J gene end by 6 bases; junction bases not matched to a gene: 7. CDR3 length: 15 residues. The germline V gene encodes CDR1 SGHRS and CDR2 YFSETQ. The DNA for the CDR3 is TGCGCCAGCAGCCCAACAGGGGGCTATGCCGGGGAGCTGTTTTTT. It specifies CASSPTGGYAGELFF.

V and J are TRBV27 and TRBJ2-7, with unresolved D. Looked up from germline, CDR1 is MNHEY and CDR2 is SMNVEV (reference sequence). Trimming took 2 bases from V and 5 from J, leaving 16 bases between them. The CDR3 totals 15 residues. The CDR3 DNA reads as TGTGCCAGCAGTTTAGCTGCGTCCTCTTCCCACGAGCAGTACTTC. Its translation is CASSLAASSSHEQYF.

CDR3 coding DNA: TGCGCCAGCAGCTTCGCTATTGGGGGGGGCGGAGGCATTCAGTACTTC. Translating it yields CASSFAIGGGGGIQYF. This chain joins TRBV5-1 and TRBJ2-4, with D possibly being TRBD2 (7 bases). V was pared by 2 bases and J by 9 bases, with 21 bases between. Germline V CDR1 and CDR2: SGHRS, YFSETQ. The CDR3 runs to 16 residues.

V usage is TRBV6-1 and J usage is TRBJ2-7; weak D call: TRBD1 (5 bases). The V gene's germline CDR1 is MNHNS and CDR2 SASEGT. Trimming removed 2 bases at V and 6 bases at J, with 14 bases between. The CDR3 consists of 14 residues. CDR3 amino acids: CASSEQQGIGEQYF. CDR3 coding DNA: TGTGCCAGCAGTGAACAGCAGGGTATAGGCGAGCAGTACTTC.

The chain has TRBV29-1 and TRBJ2-3; tentatively, D is TRBD1 (8 bases). The CDR3 runs 14 residues. Germline V gives CDR1 SQVTM, CDR2 ANQGSEA. Trimming cost V 6 bases and J 0 bases, with 13 bases left between them. CDR3 bases: TGCAGCGTCGGACAGGGAGGGAGCACAGATACGCAGTATTTT. This codes for CSVGQGGSTDTQYF.

This rearrangement joins TRBV19 to TRBJ2-7, with TRBD1 identical over 7 bases. From germline, CDR1 is LNHDA and CDR2 SQIVND (reference sequence). V shed 9 bases and J 10 bases; nucleotides not matched to a gene: 9. The length of the CDR3 is 11 residues. The CDR3 coding sequence is TGTGCCAGCAGCAGACAGGGACAACAGTACTTC. Translated: CASSRQGQQYF.

This sequence joins TRBV11-2 and TRBJ2-1; 11 nucleotides match TRBD2. Trimming took 4 bases from V and 7 from J; bases not matched to a gene: 3. CDR3 length equals 14 residues. Germline CDR1 is SGHAT and CDR2 is FQNNGV. CDR3 bases: TGTGCCAGCAGCTCGGGACTAGCGGTTAATGAGCAGTTCTTC. It specifies CASSSGLAVNEQFF.

CDR3 nucleotide sequence: TGTGCCAGTAGTATAGTAGGGGGATGGGATACGCAGTATTTT. Protein product: CASSIVGGWDTQYF. The chain recombines TRBV19 with TRBJ2-3; a weak D match, TRBD1 (6 bases). The CDR3 extends over 14 amino acids. Trimming took off 1 base at V and 6 bases at J, with 11 bases between the two ends. Germline V gene sequence: CDR1 LNHDA, CDR2 SQIVND (reference sequence).

V gene TRBV10-3 combines with J gene TRBJ1-3; tentative D call: TRBD1 (5 bases). The germline CDR1 and CDR2 sequences are ENHRY and SYGVKD. This CDR3 contains 15 residues. V was pared by 3 bases and J by 2 bases, with 11 bases between. The CDR3 here is CAISDTGVAGNTIYF. The CDR3 region has the DNA TGTGCCATCAGTGATACGGGGGTCGCTGGAAACACCATATATTTT.

This chain uses TRBV6-5 with TRBJ2-5, with 12 bases matching TRBD2. The germline CDR1 and CDR2 sequences are MNHEY and SVGAGI. The V gene end was trimmed by 4 bases and the J gene end by 7 bases; junction bases not matched to a gene: 7. The CDR3 spans 15 residues. This chain's CDR3 is CASSLPSGGAGTQYF. DNA of the CDR3: TGTGCCAGCAGTTTACCTAGCGGGGGGGCGGGGACCCAGTACTTC.

The chain is built from TRBV7-2 and TRBJ1-2; D is ambiguous. Trimming cost V 3 bases and J 2 bases, with 4 bases left between them. Germline loops: CDR1 SGHTA, CDR2 FQGNSA. CDR3 size: 12 residues. CDR3 residues: CASSFSNYGYTF. DNA for the CDR3: TGTGCCAGCAGCTTTTCGAACTATGGCTACACCTTC.

V and J are TRBV7-2 and TRBJ2-7; a weak D match, TRBD2 (5 bases). Germline CDR1 and CDR2: SGHTA and FQGNSA. There are 12 residues in the CDR3. Trimming left V 5 bases short and J 1 base short, with 6 bases between. The CDR3 here is CASSERSYEQYF. The CDR3 DNA is TGTGCCAGCAGCGAGCGGTCCTACGAGCAGTACTTC.

This clone was detected a few times. The J gene is TRBJ1-1, the V gene TRBV19, with 8 bases identical to TRBD1. CDR1 LNHDA and CDR2 SQIVND come from the germline V gene (reference sequence). The CDR3 spans 14 residues. The J segment lost 3 bases and the V segment lost 5 bases, leaving 5 bases of the junction unmatched. The CDR3 DNA sequence: TGTGCCAGTAGTTGGACAGGGTGGGACACTGAAGCTTTCTTT. Encoded protein: CASSWTGWDTEAFF.

Of note for this clone: One end of the junction varies from germline; a read error may be responsible. The chain links TRBV18 to TRBJ2-5; 8 bases line up with TRBD1. The closer fit of TRBJ2-7 to the DNA end suggests the J call may be wrong. The CDR3 consists of 12 residues. CDR1 and CDR2 (germline): KGHSH, LQKENI. The CDR3 sequence is CASSPQGDEQYF. The CDR3 bases are TGTGCCAGCTCCCCACAGGGGGACGAGCAGTACTTC.

This rearrangement joins TRBV6-5 to TRBJ2-1; 13 bases are a match to TRBD2. CDR3 length: 15 residues. Germline CDR1 is MNHEY and CDR2 is SVGAGI. The junction had 7 bases not matched to a gene; V was cut back by 7 bases and J by 7 bases. In DNA, the CDR3 is TGTGCCAGCACCAGGACTAGCGGGAGCTATAATGAGCAGTTCTTC. It yields the protein CASTRTSGSYNEQFF.